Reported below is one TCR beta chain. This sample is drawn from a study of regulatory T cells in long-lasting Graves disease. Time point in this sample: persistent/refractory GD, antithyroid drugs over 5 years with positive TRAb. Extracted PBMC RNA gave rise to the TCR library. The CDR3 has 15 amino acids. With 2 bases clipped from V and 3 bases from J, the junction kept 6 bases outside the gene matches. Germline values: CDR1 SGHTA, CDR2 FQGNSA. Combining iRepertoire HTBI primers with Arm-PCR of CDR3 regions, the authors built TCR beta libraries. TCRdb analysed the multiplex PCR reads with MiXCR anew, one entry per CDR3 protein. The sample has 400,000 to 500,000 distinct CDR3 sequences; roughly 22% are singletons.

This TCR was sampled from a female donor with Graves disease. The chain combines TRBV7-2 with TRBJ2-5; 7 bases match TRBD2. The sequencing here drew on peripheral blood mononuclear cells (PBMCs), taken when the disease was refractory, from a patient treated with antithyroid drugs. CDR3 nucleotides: TGTGCCAGCAGCTTAATCGCGGGGAGGGAAGAGACCCAGTACTTC. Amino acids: CASSLIAGREETQYF.